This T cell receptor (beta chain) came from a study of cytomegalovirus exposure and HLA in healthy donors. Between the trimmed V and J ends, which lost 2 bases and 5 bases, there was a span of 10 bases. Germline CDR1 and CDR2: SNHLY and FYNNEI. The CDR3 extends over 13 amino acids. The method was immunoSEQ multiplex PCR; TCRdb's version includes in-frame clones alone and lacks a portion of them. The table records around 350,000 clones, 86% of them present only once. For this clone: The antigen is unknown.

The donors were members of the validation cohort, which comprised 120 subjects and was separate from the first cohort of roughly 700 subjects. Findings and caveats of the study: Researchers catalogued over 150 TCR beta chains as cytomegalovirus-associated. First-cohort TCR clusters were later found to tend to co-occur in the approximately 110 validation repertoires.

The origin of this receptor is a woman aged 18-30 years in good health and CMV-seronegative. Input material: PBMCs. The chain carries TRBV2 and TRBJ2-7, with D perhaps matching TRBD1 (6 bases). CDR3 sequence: CASSEQGWDEQYF. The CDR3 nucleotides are TGTGCCAGCAGTGAACAGGGGTGGGACGAGCAGTACTTC.